A single sample is the source of the 20 T cell receptor beta chains below, sequenced in a study of post-analysis software for immune sequencing data. General observations from the study: About five TRBV segments (TRBV5-6, TRBV5-1 and TRBV20-1 among them) occurred more frequently in patients than in controls.

These receptors have no known antigen. Prepared TCR beta cDNA libraries contained unique molecular identifiers. TCRdb re-analysed the PCR reads in MiXCR, keeping a single row per CDR3 protein. This table has 550,000 to 700,000 distinct CDR3 sequences, about 40% appearing once. Sequenced input: blood. These receptors originate from a girl between 10 and 17 years old with multiple sclerosis.

This chain uses TRBV5-4 with TRBJ2-7; 11 bases agree with TRBD2. TRBJ2-5 matches the DNA end more closely, so the J call is doubtful. The CDR3 loop spans 17 amino acids. Germline values: CDR1 SGHNT, CDR2 YYREEE (reference sequence). CDR3 bases: TGTGCCAGCAGCACGCGAACTAGCGGGAGCCTGGGGGGGACCCAGTACTTC. Its protein is CASSTRTSGSLGGTQYF.

This clonotype was counted between two and nine times. This chain connects TRBV5-1 to TRBJ2-7; 11 nucleotides agree with TRBD2. The CDR3 length is 14 residues. Germline lookup yields CDR1 SGHRS and CDR2 YFSETQ. Trimming cost V 5 bases and J 6 bases; bases outside gene matches: 7. The CDR3 coding sequence is TGCGCCAGCAGTTTGACTAGCGGGGATTCCGAGCAGTACTTC. It specifies CASSLTSGDSEQYF. The full variable domain, rest sourced from reference TRBV5-1 and TRBJ2-7, is KAGVTQTPRYLIKTRGQQVTLSCSPISGHRSVSWYQQTPGQGLQFLFEYFSETQRNKGNFPGRFSGRQFSNSRSEMNVSTLELGDSALYLCASSLTSGDSEQYFGPGTRLTVT.

The rearrangement uses TRBV29-1 and TRBJ1-1; D uncertain. Germline-derived CDR1 and CDR2 are SQVTM and ANQGSEA. Deletions cut 1 base from V and 10 bases from J, with 16 bases between. The CDR3 is made up of 13 amino acids. In DNA form, the CDR3 reads TGCAGCGTTGAAGGCATCCATCTTCGGCGAGCTTTCTTT. Translation: CSVEGIHLRRAFF.

The genes are TRBV25-1 and TRBJ2-2, with 8 bases identical to TRBD1. There are 13 residues in the CDR3. The J segment lost 6 bases and the V segment lost 8 bases, leaving 5 bases of the junction unmatched. Germline assignment: CDR1 MGHDK and CDR2 SYGVNS. The DNA of the CDR3 is TGTGCCAGCCGACTACAGGGGGCCGGGGAGCTGTTTTTT. It encodes CASRLQGAGELFF.

On this clonotype: At one of its ends the junction is not consistent with the germline gene, which may arise from a read error. This chain uses TRBV6-4 with TRBJ2-3, with a weak D call TRBD2 (6 bases). The CDR3 totals 14 residues. CDR1 is MRHNA, CDR2 SNTAGT, per germline. CDR3 bases: TGTGCCAGCAGTGATAGTAGCGGAACAGATGCGCAGTATTTT. Its translation is CASSDSSGTDAQYF.

This clonotype appeared many times. The CDR3 is CASSVPGDGTQYF. The CDR3 region has the DNA TGTGCCAGCAGCGTACCCGGCGACGGGACCCAGTACTTC. The chain is built from TRBV9 and TRBJ2-5; no reliable D call. Trimming stripped 1 base from V and 7 bases from J, with 11 bases between. The V gene's germline CDR1 is SGDLS and CDR2 YYNGEE. The CDR3 length is 13 residues.

This chain joins TRBV27 and TRBJ2-7; D assignment may be TRBD1 or TRBD2 (6 bases each). Germline CDR1 is MNHEY and CDR2 is SMNVEV (reference sequence). The CDR3 sequence is 13 residues long. The V and J ends lost 6 bases and 3 bases respectively, with 12 bases between them. CDR3 sequence reads: CASRRGVFYEQYF. DNA of the CDR3: TGTGCCAGCAGAAGGGGGGTTTTCTACGAGCAGTACTTC.

This clonotype was detected only a few times. The chain recombines TRBV6-5 with TRBJ2-7; D possibly corresponds to TRBD1 (8 bases). The CDR3 is 18 amino acids. CDR1 is MNHEY, CDR2 SVGAGI, per germline. The germline V and J ends were trimmed by 4 bases and 2 bases, with 24 bases remaining between them. The CDR3 is CASSSTSSRQGTTYEQYF. The CDR3, as DNA: TGTGCCAGCAGTTCCACGTCCTCAAGACAGGGGACTACCTACGAGCAGTACTTC.

This clonotype was counted a few times. This chain connects TRBV24-1 to TRBJ2-1; D gene ambiguous. V lost 5 bases, J lost 5 bases, and 9 bases lay in between. Germline CDR1 is KGHDR and CDR2 is SFDVKD. The CDR3 covers 13 residues. The DNA of the CDR3 is TGTGCCACCAGTGGGGATACTGACAATGAGCAGTTCTTC. It codes for CATSGDTDNEQFF.

The chain carries TRBV14 and TRBJ1-1, with D tentatively TRBD1 (5 bases). The CDR3 runs to 13 residues. In germline, CDR1 is SGHDN, CDR2 FVKESK. The V and J ends lost 2 bases and 6 bases respectively, with 10 bases between them. The CDR3 DNA is TGTGCCAGCAGCCAATACGGGGGATCTGAAGCTTTCTTT. Its protein is CASSQYGGSEAFF.

As regards this clonotype: One end of the junction varies from germline; a read error may be responsible. V gene TRBV6-2 or TRBV6-3 combines with J gene TRBJ2-5, with D possibly called TRBD1 or TRBD2 (5 bases each). Germline CDR1 MNHEY, CDR2 SVGEGT. CDR3 size: 14 residues. The CDR3 protein is CASRYSGPGGTQYF. The CDR3 DNA is TGTGCCAGCAGGTACTCGGGACCAGGCGGGACCCAGTACTTC.

Only a few counts were recorded for this clonotype. The chain couples TRBV7-8 to TRBJ1-2; D possibly corresponds to TRBD1 (5 bases). Per the germline V gene, CDR1 is SGHVS and CDR2 is FQNEAQ. V was cut by 1 base and J by 7 bases, with 16 bases left in between. CDR3 length equals 15 residues. The CDR3 DNA sequence: TGTGCCAGCAGCTTAGGGGGGAGCAGGGCAGGTGGCTACACCTTC. As protein: CASSLGGSRAGGYTF.

The chain joins TRBV19 to TRBJ2-1; 14 bases align to TRBD2. CDR1 and CDR2 (germline): LNHDA, SQIVND (reference sequence). Trimming at V came to 4 bases and at J to 9 bases, leaving 14 bases not matched to a gene. The CDR3 spans 18 residues. CDR3 sequence (DNA): TGTGCCAGTAGTACTCTCCTCGTGAGACTAGCGGGAGGGGGTGAGCAGTTCTTC. As protein: CASSTLLVRLAGGGEQFF.

V usage is TRBV5-4 and J usage is TRBJ2-3; a weak D match, TRBD2 (5 bases). The CDR3 contains 16 residues. V was pared by 9 bases and J by 3 bases, with 23 bases between. Germline lookup yields CDR1 SGHNT and CDR2 YYREEE (reference sequence). CDR3 region: CATLGEGAPSTDTQYF. As DNA, the CDR3 is TGTGCCACCCTAGGAGAGGGAGCCCCTTCGACAGATACGCAGTATTTT.

This clonotype occurred a few times. The J gene is TRBJ2-3, the V gene TRBV20-1, with a possible D match to TRBD2 (5 bases). CDR1 is DFQATT, CDR2 SNEGSKA, per germline (reference sequence). Trimming left V 5 bases short and J 6 bases short, with 12 bases between. This CDR3 has 12 amino acids. CDR3 protein: CSARTPEDTQYF. CDR3 nucleotides: TGCAGTGCTCGGACTCCAGAGGATACGCAGTATTTT.

This clonotype has only a few counts. The rearrangement uses TRBV27 and TRBJ2-1; D might be TRBD1 (5 bases). V lost 5 bases, J lost 0 bases, and 11 bases lay in between. Per the germline V gene, CDR1 is MNHEY and CDR2 is SMNVEV (reference sequence). This CDR3 has 15 residues. The CDR3 protein is CASSQSRASYNEQFF. DNA for the CDR3: TGTGCCAGCAGTCAGTCCAGGGCCTCCTACAATGAGCAGTTCTTC.

The chain is built from TRBV7-8 and TRBJ2-7, with TRBD1 as a possible D gene (6 bases). CDR1 SGHVS and CDR2 FQNEAQ come from the germline V gene. The CDR3 is 16 residues long. V was shortened by 1 base and J by 0 bases, with 13 bases between the two germline ends. The CDR3 DNA follows: TGTGCCAGCAGCTTAGTGTTGGCAGGGGACTCCTACGAGCAGTACTTC. This translates into CASSLVLAGDSYEQYF. The complete variable domain, with remaining parts taken from reference TRBV7-8 and TRBJ2-7, reads GAGVSQSPRYKVAKRGQDVALRCDPISGHVSLFWYQQALGQGPEFLTYFQNEAQLDKSGLPSDRFFAERPEGSVSTLKIQRTQQEDSAVYLCASSLVLAGDSYEQYFGPGTRLTVT.

The chain has TRBV6-5 and TRBJ1-5; unclear D gene. This CDR3 spans 15 amino acids. Trimming took 0 bases from V and 4 from J, leaving 10 bases between them. Per germline, CDR1 MNHEY and CDR2 SVGAGI. CDR3 sequence: CASSYSLAENQPQHF. CDR3 nucleotides: TGTGCCAGCAGTTACTCCTTGGCCGAAAATCAGCCCCAGCATTTT.

This clonotype came up a few times. The J gene is TRBJ1-2, the V gene TRBV29-1; D gene uncertain. Looked up from germline, CDR1 is SQVTM and CDR2 is ANQGSEA. This CDR3 is 12 amino acids long. Deletions cut 7 bases from V and 6 bases from J, with 15 bases between. CDR3 sequence: CSAFPVGNGYTF. CDR3 DNA: TGCAGCGCCTTTCCGGTGGGGAATGGCTACACCTTC.

The table lists this clonotype with a count of one. The gene calls are TRBV12-3 or TRBV12-4 and TRBJ2-7; possibly TRBD2 for D (6 bases). The CDR3 is made up of 15 amino acids. The V gene lost 2 bases and the J gene lost 4 bases, with 15 bases spanning the gap. The CDR3, as DNA: TGTGCCAGCAGTTTAAATGCGGGGTTGTATTACGAGCAGTACTTC. Translation: CASSLNAGLYYEQYF.